One T cell receptor (beta chain) is described in this entry. As yet, its antigen is unknown. This sample is drawn from a study of T cell repertoires in cytomegalovirus infection. In the study overall: Carrying CMV and the relevant HLA type showed in public TCR beta signatures. Study results and caveats: HLA-C-restricted TCR beta clonotypes specific for CMV led the ex vivo response. Cumulative frequency (of public TCR beta family members) identified carriers of CMV plus the relevant HLA.

Using its own MiXCR run on the reads, TCRdb lists one record per CDR3 protein. The sample comprises some 600,000 distinct CDR3 sequences, more than 20% of which are singletons, and 6.5% to 10% rests with the top ten. V lost 8 bases and J lost 4, with 12 bases in between. Germline loops: CDR1 MDHEN, CDR2 SYDVKM. There are 14 residues in the CDR3. The specimen was CD8+ T cells from PBMCs. V gene TRBV28 combines with J gene TRBJ1-6; D is ambiguous. The receptor was derived from a human donor in good health (CMV status not recorded). Some clones in this sample may be carry-over from other donors' samples. The CDR3 DNA sequence: TGTGCCAGCGCAACCGAGTATTATAATTCACCCCTCCACTTT. This encodes CASATEYYNSPLHF.